Sequencing of this TCR beta chain was carried out in a study of OX40 agonist ivuxolimab in advanced cancers. The CDR3 has 15 amino acids. The germline CDR1 and CDR2 sequences are SGHAT and FQNNGV. Findings and limits, study-wide: It was also the case that some nonresponders had low normalized T-cell clonal expansion. At 0.1 to 3.0 mg/kg, clonal expansion of CD4+ and CD8+ blood T cells had occurred by week 6.

Comments on this clone: Its antigen remains unidentified. Its ends do not fully match the called genes, so a read error is possible.

Profiled with immunoSEQ multiplex PCR; TCRdb holds only in-frame clones, not every one. The sample carries approximately 60,000 clones, more than 85% recorded once. Systemic immunosuppression or a history of autoimmune disease excluded patients. V and J are TRBV11-2 and TRBJ1-5; no definite D call. The sample was CD4+ or CD8+ T cells sorted from blood, taken in a trial of the OX40 agonist ivuxolimab. The clonotype comes from an adult with an advanced solid tumor such as melanoma, head and neck, liver or kidney cancer. The CDR3 protein is CASSLGSGEVQPQHF. CDR3 in DNA: TGTGCCAGCAGTTTAGGCAGCGGTGAGGTTCAGCCCCAGCATTTT.